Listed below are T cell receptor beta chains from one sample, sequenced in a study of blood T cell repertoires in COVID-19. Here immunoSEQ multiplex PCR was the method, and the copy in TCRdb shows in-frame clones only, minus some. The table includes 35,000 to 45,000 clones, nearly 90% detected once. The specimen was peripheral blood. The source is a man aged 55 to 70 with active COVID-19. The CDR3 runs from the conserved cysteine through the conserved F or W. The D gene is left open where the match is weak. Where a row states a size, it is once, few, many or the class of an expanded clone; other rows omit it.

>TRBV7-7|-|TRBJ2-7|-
TGTGCTAGCAGCTTAGGACATGGCGTGGACGAGCAGTACTTC
CASSLGHGVDEQYF
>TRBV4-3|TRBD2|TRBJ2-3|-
TGCGCCAGCAGCCAACAATCGGCACTAGCGGGACCAGATACGCAGTATTTT
CASSQQSALAGPDTQYF
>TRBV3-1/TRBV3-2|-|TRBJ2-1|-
TGTGCCAGCAGCCAAGATATGGCAGGCTACAATGAGCAGTTCTTC
CASSQDMAGYNEQFF
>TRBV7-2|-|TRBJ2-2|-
TGTGCCAGCAGCTTAGAATCCCTACCTGTCACCGGGGAGCTGTTTTTT
CASSLESLPVTGELFF
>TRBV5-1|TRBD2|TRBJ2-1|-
TGCGCCAGCAGCTTGGGTCCCGGGGGGGTAAATGAGCAGTTCTTC
CASSLGPGGVNEQFF
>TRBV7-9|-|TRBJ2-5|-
TGTGCCAGCAGCACCAAGACAGAGCAAGAGACCCAGTACTTC
CASSTKTEQETQYF
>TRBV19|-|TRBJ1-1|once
TGTGCCAGTAGTATAGGGACAGTTGGCACTGAAGCTTTCTTT
CASSIGTVGTEAFF
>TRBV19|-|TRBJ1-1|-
TGTGCCAGTAGTATAGAGTCAGGGATCAGGGTAACTGAAGCTTTCTTT
CASSIESGIRVTEAFF
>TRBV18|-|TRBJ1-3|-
TGTGCCAGCTTGGTACCTACCTCTGGAAACACCATATATTTT
CASLVPTSGNTIYF
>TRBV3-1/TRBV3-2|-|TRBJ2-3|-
TGTGCCAGCAGCCAAGACAGTGGAGCAGCTACAGATACGCAGTATTTT
CASSQDSGAATDTQYF
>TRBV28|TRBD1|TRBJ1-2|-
TGTGCCAGCGGATTACAGGGGAACTATGGCTACACCTTC
CASGLQGNYGYTF
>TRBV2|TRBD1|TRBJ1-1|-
TGTGCCAGCAGCGAAGAAAGTCCCGGGACAGCGGAAGCTTTCTTT
CASSEESPGTAEAFF
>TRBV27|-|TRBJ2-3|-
TGTGCCAGCGCTTTGAGTGTTACGCAGTATTTT
CASALSVTQYF
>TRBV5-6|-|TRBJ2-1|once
TGTGCCAGCAGCTTATCTCCGGGAATGGTATACAATGAGCAGTTCTTC
CASSLSPGMVYNEQFF
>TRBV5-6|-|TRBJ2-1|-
TGTGCCAGCAGCTTGGGTTTGGCGGACAATGAGCAGTTCTTC
CASSLGLADNEQFF
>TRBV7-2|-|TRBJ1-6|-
TGTGCCAGCAGCCAAGGACTGCTGGATTCACCCCTCCACTTT
CASSQGLLDSPLHF
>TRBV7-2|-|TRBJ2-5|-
TGTGCCAGCAGCTACAGCCCTTTAGAGACCCAGTACTTC
CASSYSPLETQYF
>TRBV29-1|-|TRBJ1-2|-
TGCAGCGTTGAGACCGCGGATAACTATGGCTACACCTTC
CSVETADNYGYTF
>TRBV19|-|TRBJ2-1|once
TGTGCCAGTAGTCCCAGCGGAGACATCTACAATGAGCAGTTCTTC
CASSPSGDIYNEQFF
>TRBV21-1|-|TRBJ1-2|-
TGTGCCAGCAGCAAAGATGATCACCAGGGTAAGGACTATGGCTACACCTTC
CASSKDDHQGKDYGYTF
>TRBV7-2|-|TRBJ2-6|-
TGTGCCAGCAGCTTAGCACAGGGCTTCTTATCTGGGGCCAACGTCCTGACTTTC
CASSLAQGFLSGANVLTF
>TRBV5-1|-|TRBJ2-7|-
TGCGCCAGCAGCTTGGCTCTTAGCGCCTACTACGAGCAGTACTTC
CASSLALSAYYEQYF
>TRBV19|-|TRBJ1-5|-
TGTGCCAGTAAGGCGCAGGCGAATCAGCCCCAGCATTTT
CASKAQANQPQHF
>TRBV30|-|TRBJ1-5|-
TGTGCCTGGAGTGTATCGGGAGAGAAGCCCCAGCATTTT
CAWSVSGEKPQHF
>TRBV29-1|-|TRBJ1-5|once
TGCAGCGTTGAAGATGGCGGTAGTCAGCCCCAGCATTTT
CSVEDGGSQPQHF
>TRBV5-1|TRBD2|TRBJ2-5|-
TGCGCCAGCAGCTCGACTAGCGGTGTTCAAGAGACCCAGTACTTC
CASSSTSGVQETQYF
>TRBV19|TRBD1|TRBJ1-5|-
TGTGCCAGTAGTCTCCGGACAGGGGCCGGCAATCAGCCCCAGCATTTT
CASSLRTGAGNQPQHF
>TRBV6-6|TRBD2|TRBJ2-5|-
TGTGCCAGCAGATGGAGCGGGAAGAGGGAAGAGACCCAGTACTTC
CASRWSGKREETQYF
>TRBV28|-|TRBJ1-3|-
TGTGCCAGCAGCAAAGGGACAACTGGAAACACCATATATTTT
CASSKGTTGNTIYF
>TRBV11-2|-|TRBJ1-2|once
TGTGCCAGCAGCGTAACAGGCCGGGGCTACACCTTC
CASSVTGRGYTF
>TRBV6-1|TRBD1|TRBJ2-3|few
TGTGCCAGCAGTGATCGACAGGGGGCCTTAACCACAGATACGCAGTATTTT
CASSDRQGALTTDTQYF
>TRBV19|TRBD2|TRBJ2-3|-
TGTGCCAGTAGCGGGGGGCTAGCGGGCTCCCCCAGCACAGATACGCAGTATTTT
CASSGGLAGSPSTDTQYF
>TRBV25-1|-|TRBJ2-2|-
TGTGCCAGCAGTGAGTTCAGGGTACCCGGGGAGCTGTTTTTT
CASSEFRVPGELFF
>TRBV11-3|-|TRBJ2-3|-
TGTGCCAGCAGCTCAGAAAACGGAGGCACAGATACGCAGTATTTT
CASSSENGGTDTQYF
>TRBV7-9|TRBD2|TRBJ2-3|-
TGTGCCAGCAGCCCTACTAGCGGGAGCACAGATACGCAGTATTTT
CASSPTSGSTDTQYF
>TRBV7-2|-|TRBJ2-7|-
TGTGCCAGCAGCTTCGACAATCTCTACGAGCAGTACTTC
CASSFDNLYEQYF
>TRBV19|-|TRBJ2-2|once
TGTGCCAGTAGGCGGGAAATAAATGCCGGGGAGCTGTTTTTT
CASRREINAGELFF
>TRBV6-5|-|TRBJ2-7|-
TGTGCCAGCACCCAGTCCATCGGGTCATACGAGCAGTACTTC
CASTQSIGSYEQYF
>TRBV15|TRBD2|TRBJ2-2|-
TGTGCCACCAGCAGAGATCTTCAGACTAGCGGGTTCACCGGGGAGCTGTTTTTT
CATSRDLQTSGFTGELFF
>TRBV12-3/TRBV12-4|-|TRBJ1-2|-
TGTGCCAGCAGTTTCATGGAGGATGGCTACACCTTC
CASSFMEDGYTF
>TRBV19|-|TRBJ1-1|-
TGTGCCAGTAGTATAGCCCCTAGAGGGTACGAAGCTTTCTTT
CASSIAPRGYEAFF
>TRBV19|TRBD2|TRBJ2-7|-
TGTGCCAGTAGAAAGCTAGCGGGAGGCCACGAGCAGTACTTC
CASRKLAGGHEQYF
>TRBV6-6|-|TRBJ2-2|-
TGTGCCAGCAGTATCCGCGGAGGGGAGCTGTTTTTT
CASSIRGGELFF
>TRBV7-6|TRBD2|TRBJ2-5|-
TGTGCCAGCAGCTTACGACTAGCGGAAGGGGGAGAGACCCAGTACTTC
CASSLRLAEGGETQYF
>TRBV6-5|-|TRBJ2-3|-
TGTGCCAGCAGTCACAGGGCGGTAGTCACAGATACGCAGTATTTT
CASSHRAVVTDTQYF
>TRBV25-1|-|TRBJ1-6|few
TGTGCCAGCAGTGAATTAGGGGCTGGGAATTCACCCCTCCACTTT
CASSELGAGNSPLHF
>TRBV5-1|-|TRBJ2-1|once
TGCGCCAGCAGCTTGGACTTAAACCCCTACAATGAGCAGTTCTTC
CASSLDLNPYNEQFF
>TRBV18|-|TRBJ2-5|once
TGTGCCAGCTCACCCCGGGACACCCAAGAGACCCAGTACTTC
CASSPRDTQETQYF
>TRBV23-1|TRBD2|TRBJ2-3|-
TGCGCCAGCAGTCAACTAGGGGGACTAGAGGCCCGCACAGATACGCAGTATTTT
CASSQLGGLEARTDTQYF